This T cell receptor (beta chain) comes out of a study of a mutant IDH1 vaccine in newly diagnosed glioma. Only in-frame clones appear in the TCRdb table, and some are missing; sequencing was by immunoSEQ multiplex PCR. Among around 60,000 clones listed, about 88% were seen once. Overall study findings and caveats: Vaccination induced immune responses in approximately 93% of patients.

Time point denoted: week 11, during vaccination. A 20-mer mutant IDH1 peptide at 300 ug was injected subcutaneously with topical imiquimod. Concerning this clone: Its antigen remains unknown.

Trimming removed 2 bases from V and 7 bases from J, with 14 bases in between. This CDR3 region has 15 residues. From germline, CDR1 is MNHEY and CDR2 SMNVEV (reference sequence). This receptor was taken from a woman in her 50s with glioma. J is TRBJ1-4 and V is TRBV27, with TRBD1 as a possible D gene (5 bases). The material sequenced was PBMCs, taken from a glioma patient whose treatment included an IDH1 peptide vaccine. The chain's CDR3 is CASSLGSGPGEKLFF. CDR3 sequence (DNA): TGTGCCAGCAGTTTAGGATCAGGGCCGGGTGAAAAACTGTTTTTT.